The 22 T cell receptor beta chains reported below all come from one sample, sequenced in a study of graft-versus-host responses after intestinal transplantation. No antigen is known for these receptors. Clones were read by immunoSEQ multiplex PCR, and TCRdb kept only the in-frame ones, dropping some. The sample carries some 87,000 clones, approximately 92% recorded once. The sequences come from unstimulated CD8+ T cells sorted from spleen or lymph node cells, collected before transplant. The receptors were gathered from a human donor who was the organ donor for an intestinal transplant.

The rearrangement uses TRBV2 and TRBJ2-3; possibly TRBD2 for D (5 bases). Germline V gene sequence: CDR1 SNHLY, CDR2 FYNNEI. V gave up 5 bases and J gave up 3 bases, with 6 bases separating them. The CDR3 has 12 residues. The CDR3, as DNA: TGTGCCAGCAGTCGGGATACAGATACGCAGTATTTT. Its translation is CASSRDTDTQYF.

This chain connects TRBV27 to TRBJ2-3, with 9 bases fitting TRBD2. With V trimmed by 1 base and J by 2 bases, 22 bases remained unmatched. This CDR3 contains 22 residues. Looked up from germline, CDR1 is MNHEY and CDR2 is SMNVEV (reference sequence). The CDR3: CASSLFSPRGPPTSGHTDTQYF. Written as DNA, the CDR3 is TGTGCCAGCAGTTTATTTTCCCCCAGGGGCCCTCCGACTAGCGGACACACAGATACGCAGTATTTT.

The CDR3 nucleotides read TGTGCCAGCCCAAGGACTAGCGGTAGCACAGATACGCAGTATTTT. Encoded protein: CASPRTSGSTDTQYF. This chain joins TRBV6-1 and TRBJ2-3; TRBD2 matches at 10 bases. This CDR3 spans 15 amino acids. V trimming: 8 bases; J trimming: 0 bases; junction bases outside the gene matches: 5. The germline gives CDR1 MNHNS, CDR2 SASEGT.

The CDR3 sequence: CASSIGTGVAYEQYF. Here the CDR3 DNA reads TGTGCCAGTAGTATCGGGACAGGGGTAGCCTACGAGCAGTACTTC. The chain carries TRBV19 and TRBJ2-7; TRBD1 agrees at 10 bases. CDR3 size: 15 residues. J was trimmed by 2 bases and V by 3 bases; bases with no gene match: 4. The germline CDR1 and CDR2 sequences are LNHDA and SQIVND (reference sequence). Filled out from reference TRBV19 and TRBJ2-7, the complete variable domain reads DGGITQSPKYLFRKEGQNVTLSCEQNLNHDAMYWYRQDPGQGLRLIYYSQIVNDFQKGDIAEGYSVSREKKESFPLTVTSAQKNPTAFYLCASSIGTGVAYEQYFGPGTRLTVT.

The chain's CDR3 is CSAYHSRQFF. CDR3 nucleotide sequence: TGCAGCGCTTACCATAGCAGGCAGTTCTTC. The chain employs TRBV29-1 and TRBJ2-1; D remains ambiguous. Trimming took 7 bases from V and 12 from J, leaving 13 bases between them. This CDR3 region has 10 residues. From germline, CDR1 is SQVTM and CDR2 ANQGSEA.

V and J are TRBV10-3 and TRBJ1-6; D is unresolved. Trimming removed 5 bases from V and 8 bases from J, with 10 bases in between. The CDR3 contains 13 residues. Germline lookup yields CDR1 ENHRY and CDR2 SYGVKD. The CDR3 nucleotides read TGTGCCATCAGTCTGCGGGATCATTCACCCCTCCACTTT. Protein: CAISLRDHSPLHF.

The V gene is TRBV10-3, the J gene TRBJ2-5; 7 bases are a match to TRBD2. The last part of the DNA fits TRBJ2-7 better; the J call may be wrong. Germline-derived CDR1 and CDR2 are ENHRY and SYGVKD. CDR3 length: 15 residues. This CDR3 reads CAISGSGTIHYEQYF. CDR3 bases: TGTGCCATCAGTGGTTCCGGGACTATACACTACGAGCAGTACTTC.

As for this clone: Other DNA sequences in the same sample also yield this CDR3. The J gene is TRBJ1-1, the V gene TRBV2; D possibly corresponds to TRBD1 (5 bases). The CDR3 is made up of 14 amino acids. CDR1 is SNHLY, CDR2 FYNNEI, per germline. V lost 6 bases and J lost 6, with 17 bases in between. This CDR3 is CASRRPTGRSEAFF. The CDR3, as DNA: TGTGCCAGCAGACGCCCAACAGGAAGGTCTGAAGCTTTCTTT.

The rearrangement links TRBV6-5 to TRBJ2-3; D call uncertain. Germline-derived CDR1 and CDR2 are MNHEY and SVGAGI. The CDR3 length is 13 residues. Trimming left V 6 bases short and J 4 bases short, with 11 bases between. The CDR3 protein is CASRVGLADTQYF. As DNA, the CDR3 is TGTGCCAGCAGAGTCGGGTTGGCAGATACGCAGTATTTT.

V and J are TRBV27 and TRBJ2-2; D may be TRBD1 (5 bases). This CDR3 comprises 15 residues. Looked up from germline, CDR1 is MNHEY and CDR2 is SMNVEV (reference sequence). V was cut by 1 base and J by 4 bases, with 10 bases left in between. The CDR3 loop is CASSLYSQGTGELFF. CDR3 sequence (DNA): TGTGCCAGCAGTTTATACTCCCAGGGCACCGGGGAGCTGTTTTTT.

The chain has TRBV27 and TRBJ2-7, with 13 bases lining up with TRBD2. There are 15 residues in the CDR3. Trimming cost V 7 bases and J 6 bases; bases outside gene matches: 9. Germline V lookup: CDR1 MNHEY, CDR2 SMNVEV (reference sequence). The DNA for the CDR3 is TGTGCCAGCACTTACACCGGGACTAGCGGGACCGAGCAGTACTTC. This gives the protein CASTYTGTSGTEQYF.

DNA for the CDR3: TGTGCCACGTCAACCGGGACTAGCACCCCCAATGAGCAGTTCTTC. Encoded protein: CATSTGTSTPNEQFF. The J gene is TRBJ2-1, the V gene TRBV15; TRBD2 agrees at 9 bases. This CDR3 is built from 15 residues. Germline-derived CDR1 and CDR2 are LNHNV and YYDKDF (reference sequence). V shed 9 bases, J shed 6 bases, and the junction held 12 bases outside the gene matches.

Here the CDR3 DNA reads TGTGCCAGCAGCTACGGGGGGACATTGGCTTCACCCCTCCACTTT. It is translated as CASSYGGTLASPLHF. This chain uses TRBV11-2 with TRBJ1-6, with TRBD1 as a possible D gene (6 bases). This CDR3 is built from 15 residues. Germline V CDR1 and CDR2: SGHAT, FQNNGV. The V and J ends lost 4 bases and 9 bases respectively, with 16 bases between them.

This chain connects TRBV30 to TRBJ1-6; TRBD1 is a possible D gene (6 bases). The CDR3 consists of 15 residues. Germline V CDR1 and CDR2: GTSNPN, SVGIG (reference sequence). Trimming left V 0 bases short and J 9 bases short, with 15 bases between. DNA of the CDR3: TGTGCCTGGAGTGTGTCGGGGGGCTCGGGTTCACCCCTCCACTTT. It translates to CAWSVSGGSGSPLHF.

A single count supports this clone. The V call is TRBV7-8, the J call TRBJ2-1, with TRBD1 matching 9 bases. CDR1 is SGHVS and CDR2 is FQNEAQ in the germline V gene. The CDR3 contains 16 residues. V lost 0 bases to trimming and J lost 5 bases; unmatched junction nucleotides: 5. CDR3 amino acids: CASSLAPGTGNNEQFF. The CDR3 region has the DNA TGTGCCAGCAGCTTAGCGCCCGGGACAGGGAACAATGAGCAGTTCTTC.

The chain carries TRBV7-8 and TRBJ2-7; TRBD2 might be the D (5 bases). Germline V gene data show CDR1 as SGHVS and CDR2 as FQNEAQ. The CDR3 covers 14 residues. The V gene lost 1 base and the J gene lost 2 bases, with 9 bases spanning the gap. The CDR3 region has the DNA TGTGCCAGCAGCTTAGGTGCTAGCACCTACGAGCAGTACTTC. Translating gives CASSLGASTYEQYF. Looking up the rest from reference TRBV7-8 and TRBJ2-7 gives the full variable domain: GAGVSQSPRYKVAKRGQDVALRCDPISGHVSLFWYQQALGQGPEFLTYFQNEAQLDKSGLPSDRFFAERPEGSVSTLKIQRTQQEDSAVYLCASSLGASTYEQYFGPGTRLTVT.

The rearrangement uses TRBV6-6 and TRBJ2-7; 7 bases fit TRBD2. The CDR3 is 15 residues long. CDR1 MNHNY and CDR2 SVGAGI come from the germline V gene (reference sequence). Trimming removed 0 bases from V and 7 bases from J; junction bases left unmatched: 9. In DNA, the CDR3 is TGTGCCAGCAGTTACTCCTCGGGGGGTGGGTGGGAGCAGTACTTC. Encoded protein: CASSYSSGGGWEQYF.

Points on this clone: One junction end does not reproduce the germline sequence, and a read error may be involved. The identical CDR3 is also encoded by other nucleotide sequences in the sample. The V gene is TRBV4-1, the J gene TRBJ2-7; a weak D match, TRBD2 (5 bases). This CDR3 has 13 residues. Germline V CDR1 and CDR2: MGHRA, YSYEKL. In DNA, the CDR3 is TGCGTCAGCGGAAACCCGGGAACCCCCGAGCAGTACTTC. Residues: CVSGNPGTPEQYF.

This chain's CDR3 is CASSWGDREENTGELFF. The DNA for the CDR3 is TGTGCCAGCAGCTGGGGGGACAGGGAGGAGAACACCGGGGAGCTGTTTTTT. This chain connects TRBV7-6 to TRBJ2-2; 9 nucleotides align to TRBD1. Germline CDR1 is SGHVS and CDR2 is FNYEAQ. Losses at the gene ends were 4 bases for V and 1 base for J; bases not matched to a gene: 7. The CDR3 has 17 amino acids.

The rearrangement joins TRBV9 to TRBJ2-7, with D possibly matching TRBD1 (6 bases). With 4 bases removed from V and 3 bases from J, the gap between germline ends came to 20 bases. The CDR3 runs 16 residues. Germline V gives CDR1 SGDLS, CDR2 YYNGEE. CDR3 protein: CASSPSPEGQRYEQYF. CDR3 in DNA: TGTGCCAGCAGCCCCAGCCCGGAAGGACAGCGCTACGAGCAGTACTTC.

V is TRBV5-6 and J is TRBJ2-3; D gene ambiguous. V lost 2 bases and J 8 bases, leaving 9 bases between the germline ends. The CDR3 spans 12 residues. In germline, CDR1 is SGHDT, CDR2 YYEEEE. DNA of the CDR3: TGTGCCAGCAGCTTCCCAGGTCTTACGCAGTATTTT. Encoded protein: CASSFPGLTQYF.

This rearrangement joins TRBV28 to TRBJ2-1, with D possibly TRBD2 on 5 matching bases. The CDR3 extends over 15 amino acids. V dropped 5 bases and J dropped 0 bases, with 11 bases sitting between them. Germline-derived CDR1 and CDR2 are MDHEN and SYDVKM. The CDR3 region is CASSETTSSYNEQFF. In nucleotides, the CDR3 is TGTGCCAGCAGTGAGACTACGAGCTCCTACAATGAGCAGTTCTTC.